The 21 T cell receptor beta chains in this list originate from one sample, sequenced in a study of blood T cell repertoires in COVID-19. The method was immunoSEQ multiplex PCR; TCRdb's version includes in-frame clones alone and lacks a portion of them. The top ten clones hold around 2.1% of a sample with 150,000 or so clones, approximately 91% of them seen once. Sequencing used peripheral blood. The receptors were gathered from a man between 18 and 29 years old with acute or convalescent COVID-19.

This rearrangement joins TRBV9 to TRBJ2-2; TRBD2 aligns across 9 bases. CDR3 length: 16 residues. The V gene's germline CDR1 is SGDLS and CDR2 YYNGEE. V shed 4 bases, J shed 7 bases, and the junction held 11 bases outside the gene matches. CDR3 in amino acids: CASSSRGGDWVGELFF. CDR3 DNA: TGTGCCAGCAGCTCCCGCGGGGGGGATTGGGTCGGGGAGCTGTTTTTT.

This chain connects TRBV5-8 to TRBJ1-2; 8 nucleotides align to TRBD1. In germline, CDR1 is SGHTS, CDR2 YDEGEE. The junction had 5 bases not matched to a gene; V was cut back by 2 bases and J by 8 bases. This CDR3 is built from 13 residues. CDR3 sequence: CASSLGQGGGYTF. The CDR3 nucleotides are TGTGCCAGCAGCTTAGGACAGGGCGGCGGCTACACCTTC.

This clone came up once. The CDR3 here is CASSTGTSRTGELFF. In DNA, the CDR3 is TGCGCCAGCAGCACCGGGACTAGCCGAACCGGGGAGCTGTTTTTT. This chain connects TRBV5-1 to TRBJ2-2, with 9 bases that match TRBD2. The length of the CDR3 is 15 residues. From germline, CDR1 is SGHRS and CDR2 YFSETQ. Trimming took 4 bases from V and 5 from J; bases not matched to a gene: 6. The full variable domain, its missing parts supplied by reference TRBV5-1 and TRBJ2-2, is KAGVTQTPRYLIKTRGQQVTLSCSPISGHRSVSWYQQTPGQGLQFLFEYFSETQRNKGNFPGRFSGRQFSNSRSEMNVSTLELGDSALYLCASSTGTSRTGELFFGEGSRLTVL.

Only a few counts were recorded for this clone. V and J are TRBV5-6 and TRBJ2-5; 7 bases are a match to TRBD2. This CDR3 is 15 amino acids long. Germline loops: CDR1 SGHDT, CDR2 YYEEEE. V was pared by 2 bases and J by 3 bases, with 7 bases of the junction left unmatched. The CDR3 sequence: CASSLLGGREETQYF. CDR3 coding DNA: TGTGCCAGCAGCTTATTGGGAGGGAGGGAAGAGACCCAGTACTTC. The variable domain in full, with the rest retrieved from reference TRBV5-6 and TRBJ2-5, is DAGVTQSPTHLIKTRGQQVTLRCSPKSGHDTVSWYQQALGQGPQFIFQYYEEEERQRGNFPDRFSGHQFPNYSSELNVNALLLGDSALYLCASSLLGGREETQYFGPGTRLLVL.

The chain employs TRBV5-6 and TRBJ1-1; D is undetermined. With 1 base removed from V and 4 bases from J, the gap between germline ends came to 14 bases. In germline, CDR1 is SGHDT, CDR2 YYEEEE. The CDR3 is made up of 15 amino acids. The CDR3 DNA reads as TGTGCCAGCAGCTTGATTGTGCGGCTGGGCACTGAAGCTTTCTTT. This translates into CASSLIVRLGTEAFF.

This chain joins TRBV25-1 and TRBJ1-4; D is ambiguous. Per germline, CDR1 MGHDK and CDR2 SYGVNS. This CDR3 is 14 amino acids long. V was clipped by 2 bases and J by 7 bases, with 11 bases between them. As DNA, the CDR3 is TGTGCCAGCAGTGAACCCTCGGCAGGTGAAAAACTGTTTTTT. This encodes CASSEPSAGEKLFF.

This chain uses TRBV7-6 with TRBJ1-1; 9 bases align to TRBD1. V dropped 5 bases and J dropped 1; count of bases not matched to a gene: 5. Germline V lookup: CDR1 SGHVS, CDR2 FNYEAQ. The CDR3 has 15 amino acids. CDR3: CASSIKTGGNTEAFF. The CDR3 DNA follows: TGTGCCAGCAGCATTAAGACAGGGGGGAACACTGAAGCTTTCTTT.

The chain employs TRBV15 and TRBJ1-3; TRBD1 matches at 10 bases. Germline V gives CDR1 LNHNV, CDR2 YYDKDF (reference sequence). This CDR3 has 16 amino acids. V lost 1 base to trimming and J lost 9 bases; unmatched junction nucleotides: 9. The CDR3 DNA is TGTGCCACCAGCAGAGGACAGGGGGCTTTGTTAGGCACCATATATTTT. Amino acids: CATSRGQGALLGTIYF.

V gene TRBV5-1 combines with J gene TRBJ1-1, with D perhaps TRBD1 (6 bases). Germline V gene sequence: CDR1 SGHRS, CDR2 YFSETQ. V lost 4 bases to trimming and J lost 7 bases, with 17 bases between them. The CDR3 is made up of 14 amino acids. CDR3 amino acids: CASSPIQGYSEAFF. In nucleotides, the CDR3 is TGCGCCAGCAGCCCAATACAGGGATATAGTGAAGCTTTCTTT.

This chain joins TRBV19 and TRBJ2-7; 9 bases are shared with TRBD1. J gave up 5 bases and V 5 bases, and 10 bases lay outside the gene matches. The CDR3 is 15 amino acids. The germline V gene encodes CDR1 LNHDA and CDR2 SQIVND (reference sequence). CDR3 sequence: CASSLSSGQGNEQYF. The CDR3 coding sequence is TGTGCCAGTAGTCTCTCTTCGGGACAGGGCAACGAGCAGTACTTC.

This clone was recorded only once. V gene TRBV5-8 combines with J gene TRBJ2-7; no clear D gene. The CDR3 runs 15 residues. V was shortened by 1 base and J by 2 bases, with 13 bases between the two germline ends. Per the germline V gene, CDR1 is SGHTS and CDR2 is YDEGEE. CDR3 residues: CASSLSAGVTYEQYF. The CDR3 DNA reads TGTGCCAGCAGCTTGTCGGCAGGTGTTACCTACGAGCAGTACTTC.

This chain connects TRBV7-9 to TRBJ1-5, with unresolved D. V was cut by 2 bases and J by 7 bases, with 6 bases left in between. Germline CDR1 is SEHNR and CDR2 is FQNEAQ (reference sequence). This CDR3 is built from 12 residues. In nucleotides, the CDR3 is TGTGCCAGCAGCTTACCTGGCCAGCCCCAGCATTTT. Residues: CASSLPGQPQHF.

The chain links TRBV11-2 to TRBJ2-3, with TRBD2 as a possible D gene (6 bases). This CDR3 has 17 amino acids. The germline CDR1 and CDR2 sequences are SGHAT and FQNNGV. V gave up 6 bases and J gave up 0 bases, with 19 bases separating them. The DNA of the CDR3 is TGTGCCAGCAGTGGAGGGGTTGGGCCCCATAGCACAGATACGCAGTATTTT. Translating it yields CASSGGVGPHSTDTQYF.

The V call is TRBV30, the J call TRBJ2-5; 11 positions match TRBD2. This CDR3 region has 16 residues. Germline V gives CDR1 GTSNPN, CDR2 SVGIG (reference sequence). V was clipped by 1 base and J by 1 base; unmatched bases: 5. The CDR3 coding sequence is TGTGCCTGGAGTGCCCTAGCGGGGGGAGCCCAAGAGACCCAGTACTTC. The encoded protein is CAWSALAGGAQETQYF. The full variable domain, with the rest looked up from reference TRBV30 and TRBJ2-5, is SQTIHQWPATLVQPVGSPLSLECTVEGTSNPNLYWYRQAAGRGLQLLFYSVGIGQISSEVPQNLSASRPQDRQFILSSKKLLLSDSGFYLCAWSALAGGAQETQYFGPGTRLLVL.

This rearrangement joins TRBV6-5 to TRBJ1-5, with 7 bases that match TRBD1. The ends lost 8 bases at V and 7 bases at J; junction bases unmatched: 5. The CDR3 extends over 12 amino acids. Per the germline V gene, CDR1 is MNHEY and CDR2 is SVGAGI. CDR3 bases: TGTGCCAGCGGGACAGCCCAACAGCCCCAGCATTTT. This gives the protein CASGTAQQPQHF.

This clone was counted a single time. The chain employs TRBV21-1 and TRBJ1-2; the table's D call TRBD1 went unverified against the DNA. TRBV21-1 counts as a pseudogene. This CDR3 spans 11 amino acids. CDR3 sequence: CASSRRQHYTF. The CDR3 nucleotides are TGTGCCAGCAGCAGGAGACAGCACTACACCTTC.

The chain carries TRBV27 and TRBJ2-3; TRBD2 matches 15 bases. Per germline, CDR1 MNHEY and CDR2 SMNVEV (reference sequence). V trimming: 5 bases; J trimming: 1 base; junction bases outside the gene matches: 13. The CDR3 runs to 20 residues. DNA of the CDR3: TGTGCCAGCAGTCAGCAGTTCGGACTAGCGGGGGGGTTACGCACAGATACGCAGTATTTT. Protein product: CASSQQFGLAGGLRTDTQYF.

V gene TRBV19 combines with J gene TRBJ2-5, with a weak D call TRBD1 (6 bases). Germline CDR1 is LNHDA and CDR2 is SQIVND (reference sequence). The CDR3 extends over 13 amino acids. The V gene lost 4 bases and the J gene lost 4 bases, with 10 bases spanning the gap. CDR3 DNA: TGTGCCAGTAGTAACAGGGCGGTAGAGACCCAGTACTTC. This sequence encodes CASSNRAVETQYF.

The chain links TRBV19 to TRBJ2-7; tentatively, D is TRBD1 (5 bases). Germline V lookup: CDR1 LNHDA, CDR2 SQIVND (reference sequence). The CDR3 spans 15 residues. V lost 4 bases to trimming and J lost 3 bases, with 16 bases between them. The CDR3 DNA is TGTGCCAGTAGTAAGTCGAAGGGGATCGGCTACGAGCAGTACTTC. It codes for CASSKSKGIGYEQYF.

The V gene is TRBV19, the J gene TRBJ1-1; 7 bases line up with TRBD1. The J segment lost 6 bases and the V segment lost 10 bases, leaving 14 bases of the junction unmatched. Germline CDR1 is LNHDA and CDR2 is SQIVND (reference sequence). The CDR3 loop spans 14 amino acids. The CDR3 DNA reads TGTGCCACTCAAGGGCCAGGGGGTTTCGCTGAAGCTTTCTTT. Residues: CATQGPGGFAEAFF.

The chain couples TRBV4-2 to TRBJ2-1; 14 bases agree with TRBD2. The CDR3 runs 18 residues. Germline CDR1 and CDR2: LGHNA and YNFKEQ. Trimming at V came to 4 bases and at J to 0 bases, leaving 5 bases not matched to a gene. The CDR3 reads CASSLGTSGGSSYNEQFF. Here the CDR3 DNA reads TGTGCCAGCAGCCTGGGGACTAGCGGGGGCAGCTCCTACAATGAGCAGTTCTTC.